A single sample is the source of the 5 T cell receptor beta chains below, sequenced in a study of blood T cells in healthy people across ages. Sample-barcoded 5' priming and a J-beta primer mix drove a second PCR of roughly 6 to 12 cycles. TCRdb reanalysed the 5' RACE reads using MiXCR and keeps one entry per CDR3 protein. Of hundreds of thousands of distinct CDR3 sequences listed, around 41% are singletons. Material for sequencing was blood. These receptors originate from an elderly man in good health.

The gene calls are TRBV9 and TRBJ2-4, with D unresolved. The J call may be incorrect, as the DNA end agrees better with TRBJ2-7. The CDR3 runs to 12 residues. CDR1 is SGDLS, CDR2 YYNGEE, per germline. Written as DNA, the CDR3 is TGTGCCAGCAGCGTAGCCGGGTTCGAGCAGTACTTC. Amino acids: CASSVAGFEQYF.

This clonotype was seen only once. The chain carries TRBV12-3 or TRBV12-4 and TRBJ1-1, with 9 bases that match TRBD1. The ends lost 6 bases at V and 5 bases at J; junction bases unmatched: 4. The CDR3 is made up of 13 amino acids. The CDR3 DNA reads as TGTGCCAGCAGCAAAGGACAGGGGACTGAAGCTTTCTTT. The encoded protein is CASSKGQGTEAFF.

The chain links TRBV4-1 to TRBJ1-6, with D perhaps TRBD1 (5 bases). The V end was cut by 0 bases, the J end by 0 bases, with 12 bases between. The germline CDR1 and CDR2 sequences are MGHRA and YSYEKL. CDR3 length: 18 residues. In DNA, the CDR3 is TGCGCCAGCAGCCAAGAGCCGCAGGACAACTCCTATAATTCACCCCTCCACTTT. It translates to CASSQEPQDNSYNSPLHF.

This clonotype was counted a few times. The V call is TRBV28, the J call TRBJ2-1, with D possibly being TRBD2 (6 bases). V was shortened by 7 bases and J by 1 base, with 11 bases between the two germline ends. Looked up from germline, CDR1 is MDHEN and CDR2 is SYDVKM. This CDR3 is built from 14 residues. CDR3: CASTRGISYNEQFF. CDR3 coding DNA: TGTGCCAGCACCCGCGGGATTTCCTACAATGAGCAGTTCTTC.

The chain couples TRBV3-1 to TRBJ2-3, with 8 nucleotides matching TRBD1. The germline V gene has CDR1 LGHDT and CDR2 YNNKEL (reference sequence). Trimming took 3 bases from V and 6 from J; bases not matched to a gene: 14. The CDR3 has 17 amino acids. CDR3 residues: CASSHADRGRSGDTQYF. The CDR3 coding sequence is TGTGCCAGCAGCCACGCCGACAGGGGAAGGTCCGGGGATACGCAGTATTTT.